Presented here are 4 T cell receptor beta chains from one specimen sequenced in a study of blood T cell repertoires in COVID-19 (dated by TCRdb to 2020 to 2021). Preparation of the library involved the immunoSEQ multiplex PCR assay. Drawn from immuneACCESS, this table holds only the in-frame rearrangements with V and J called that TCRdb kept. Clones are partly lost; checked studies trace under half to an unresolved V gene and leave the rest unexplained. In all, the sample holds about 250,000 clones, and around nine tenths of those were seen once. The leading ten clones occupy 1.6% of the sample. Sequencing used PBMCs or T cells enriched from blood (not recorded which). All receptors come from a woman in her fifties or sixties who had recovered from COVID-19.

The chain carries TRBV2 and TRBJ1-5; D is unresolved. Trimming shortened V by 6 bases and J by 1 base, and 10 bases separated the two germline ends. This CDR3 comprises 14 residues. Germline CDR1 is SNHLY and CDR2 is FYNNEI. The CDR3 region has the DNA TGTGCCAGCAGGGTCTCCGGGAGCAATCAGCCCCAGCATTTT. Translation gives CASRVSGSNQPQHF.

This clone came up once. This CDR3 is CASSLDGYGYTF. Here the CDR3 DNA reads TGTGCCAGCAGCTTAGACGGCTATGGCTACACCTTC. V gene TRBV11-2 combines with J gene TRBJ1-2; no clear D. Germline V gene lookup returns CDR1 SGHAT and CDR2 FQNNGV. V was clipped by 0 bases and J by 4 bases, with 3 bases between them. The CDR3 length is 12 residues.

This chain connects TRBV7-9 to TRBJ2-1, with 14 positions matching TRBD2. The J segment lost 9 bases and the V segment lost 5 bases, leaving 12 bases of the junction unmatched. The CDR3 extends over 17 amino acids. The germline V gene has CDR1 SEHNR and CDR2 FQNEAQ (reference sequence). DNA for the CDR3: TGTGCCAGCAGCCCGGAACGACTAGCGGGAGGGCCGGGTGAGCAGTTCTTC. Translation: CASSPERLAGGPGEQFF. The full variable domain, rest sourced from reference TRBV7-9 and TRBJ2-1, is DTGVSQNPRHKITKRGQNVTFRCDPISEHNRLYWYRQTLGQGPEFLTYFQNEAQLEKSRLLSDRFSAERPKGSFSTLEIQRTEQGDSAMYLCASSPERLAGGPGEQFFGPGTRLTVL.

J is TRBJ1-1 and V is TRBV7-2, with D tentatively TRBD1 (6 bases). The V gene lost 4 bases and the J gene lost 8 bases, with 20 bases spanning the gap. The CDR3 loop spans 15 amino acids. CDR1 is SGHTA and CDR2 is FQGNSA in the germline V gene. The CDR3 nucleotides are TGTGCCAGCAGCTCAGGTCGTGACAGGCGGACCGAAGCTTTCTTT. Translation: CASSSGRDRRTEAFF.